This T cell receptor (beta chain) was profiled in a study of CD8 T cells in ankylosing spondylitis (dated by TCRdb to 2017 to 2019). Regarding the study in general: The study profiled T cell receptor beta repertoires in healthy donors and ankylosing spondylitis patients to find disease-linked TCR variants. The full study cohort comprised 25 ankylosing spondylitis patients and 110 or so healthy donors. Samples of peripheral blood were taken, and for ankylosing spondylitis patients, synovial fluid was collected as well.

General findings and caveats noted by the study authors: Some TCR beta motif variants had previously been reported in synovial fluid and blood of reactive arthritis patients, which suggested common disease-initiation mechanisms. A TCR beta motif made up of several highly homologous amino acid variants appeared to be characteristic of blood from ankylosing spondylitis patients. In peripheral blood, the disease-linked clones were found at relatively low frequencies and had a CD8+ phenotype. The disease-linked clones were reported to be significantly enriched in matched synovial fluid samples from ankylosing spondylitis patients.

Germline trimming: 4 bases from V, 5 bases from J; junction bases outside gene matches: 9. According to the germline V gene, CDR1 reads SQVTM and CDR2 reads ANQGSEA. The CDR3 sequence holds 16 residues, the cysteine and phenylalanine included. Only the CDR3 DNA is retained, 48 bases long and in frame from the first base. This clonotype was seen repeatedly, ten times or more. It has no known antigen specificity. No much larger clone is present one base from it, and per-base qualities are unavailable. The instrument given in TCRdb is Illumina HiSeq 2500. TCR beta libraries were prepared by quantitative 5'-RACE with molecular barcodes. The study's own analysis went as follows. To identify disease-linked TCR variants, a new computational method was used, one built on a probabilistic model of VDJ rearrangement. TCRdb handled the public reads itself, with Q25 trimming in fastp and clone calling in MiXCR, and kept productive beta chains. Each record represents a unique CDR3 protein, reported with the most common genes and DNA among its rows. None of the V and J calls come from the authors' own analysis; TCRdb made them. This sample gives under 150,000 distinct CDR3 sequences in total; 9.3% of them show up just once. Roughly 3.3% of the sample comes from the top ten.

This receptor was obtained from a male donor with ankylosing spondylitis or in good health (not recorded which). The sequencing input was blood, either unsorted or a sorted T cell fraction (not recorded which). The sequence is built from TRBV29-1 and TRBJ2-1, with 12 junctional bases fitting TRBD2. The DNA is TGCAGCGTTGGGACTAGCGGGATTCTTTGGCACAATGAGCAGTTCTTC. This translates into CSVGTSGILWHNEQFF.